A single sample gave rise to the 28 T cell receptor beta chains below, sequenced in a study of cytomegalovirus exposure and HLA in healthy donors. The PCR contained 60 Vbeta and 13 Jbeta primers. Assay used: immunoSEQ multiplex PCR; TCRdb lists only in-frame clones, some missing. The sample lists 200,000 or so clones, 78% seen once, with approximately 6% in the top ten. Sequencing was performed on PBMCs. Receptor source: a woman between 25 and 40 years old in good health and CMV-seropositive.

This chain joins TRBV19 and TRBJ1-2, with D possibly TRBD1 on 5 matching bases. CDR3 size: 14 residues. CDR1 is LNHDA, CDR2 SQIVND, per germline (reference sequence). The V gene lost 2 bases and the J gene lost 5 bases, with 12 bases spanning the gap. CDR3 amino acids: CASSIPGPPYGYTF. The CDR3 DNA sequence: TGTGCCAGTAGTATACCAGGGCCACCTTATGGCTACACCTTC.

The chain employs TRBV6-1 and TRBJ2-5; D might be TRBD1 (5 bases). CDR3 length: 13 residues. The V gene lost 6 bases and the J gene lost 5 bases, with 13 bases spanning the gap. Germline V gives CDR1 MNHNS, CDR2 SASEGT. The CDR3 spells CASRQSGLETQYF. CDR3 DNA sequence: TGTGCCAGCAGACAATCAGGGTTGGAGACCCAGTACTTC.

The V and J genes are TRBV11-2 and TRBJ2-7; a possible D gene is TRBD1 (6 bases). This CDR3 region has 15 residues. V was cut by 1 base and J by 0 bases, with 10 bases left in between. CDR1 and CDR2 (germline): SGHAT, FQNNGV. Here the CDR3 reads CASSLGLDSSYEQYF. CDR3 coding DNA: TGTGCCAGCAGCTTAGGCCTGGACAGCTCCTACGAGCAGTACTTC.

This clone was observed a handful of times. This chain joins TRBV4-2 and TRBJ2-1, with 7 bases fitting TRBD1. The germline gives CDR1 LGHNA, CDR2 YNFKEQ. CDR3 length: 12 residues. J gave up 12 bases and V 5 bases, and 7 bases lay outside the gene matches. The CDR3 bases are TGTGCCAGCAGCAGACAGGGAACCGCGCAGTTCTTC. It is translated as CASSRQGTAQFF.

This chain connects TRBV19 to TRBJ2-1; maybe TRBD1 (5 bases). Trimming shortened V by 8 bases and J by 0 bases, and 8 bases separated the two germline ends. CDR3 length: 13 amino acids. CDR1 LNHDA and CDR2 SQIVND come from the germline V gene (reference sequence). CDR3 protein: CASQGFSYNEQFF. The CDR3 DNA is TGTGCCAGTCAGGGCTTCTCCTACAATGAGCAGTTCTTC.

The rearrangement links TRBV7-9 to TRBJ2-1; D unresolved. The germline CDR1 and CDR2 sequences are SEHNR and FQNEAQ (reference sequence). Trimming took off 6 bases at V and 7 bases at J, with 16 bases between the two ends. The CDR3 totals 14 residues. For the CDR3, the DNA is TGTGCCAGCAGGCGAGGTGAGCTTTATAATGAGCAGTTCTTC. It is translated as CASRRGELYNEQFF.

In nucleotides, the CDR3 is TGTGCCAGCAGCTGGAGGGATAACTATGGCTACACCTTC. Its protein product is CASSWRDNYGYTF. This chain uses TRBV13 with TRBJ1-2, with D uncertain. V was trimmed by 4 bases and J by 1 base, leaving 7 bases between them. The CDR3 runs 13 residues. Germline V gene sequence: CDR1 PRHDT, CDR2 FYEKMQ (reference sequence).

This clone was counted a few times. V usage is TRBV6-5 and J usage is TRBJ2-4; D is ambiguous. The CDR3 spans 16 residues. V lost 2 bases and J lost 1, with 12 bases in between. Germline CDR1 reads MNHEY; CDR2 reads SVGAGI. The CDR3 nucleotides read TGTGCCAGCAGTTACGACGTAGCCACCGCCAAAAACATTCAGTACTTC. This sequence encodes CASSYDVATAKNIQYF.

The chain employs TRBV7-9 and TRBJ2-1, with TRBD2 matching over 9 bases. The junction had 6 bases not matched to a gene; V was cut back by 5 bases and J by 10 bases. This CDR3 comprises 13 residues. In germline, CDR1 is SEHNR, CDR2 FQNEAQ (reference sequence). The CDR3 nucleotides read TGTGCCAGCAGCGCGGGGGGGGGAGGGGAGCAGTTCTTC. The encoded protein is CASSAGGGGEQFF.

The chain links TRBV11-1 to TRBJ1-1, with unresolved D. CDR1 SGHAT and CDR2 FQDESV come from the germline V gene (reference sequence). Trimming removed 0 bases from V and 3 bases from J, with 5 bases in between. The CDR3 is 13 amino acids. CDR3 protein: CASSLARYTEAFF. CDR3 coding DNA: TGTGCCAGCAGCTTAGCGAGATACACTGAAGCTTTCTTT.

V is TRBV9 and J is TRBJ1-5, with D unresolved. The V and J ends lost 4 bases and 4 bases respectively, with 15 bases between them. The germline V gene has CDR1 SGDLS and CDR2 YYNGEE. This CDR3 has 15 residues. The CDR3 DNA reads TGTGCCAGCAGCACCTCGGGAGGCTTAAATCAGCCCCAGCATTTT. Protein: CASSTSGGLNQPQHF.

The rearrangement uses TRBV2 and TRBJ2-7, with 7 positions matching TRBD2. V lost 6 bases, J lost 3 bases, and 8 bases stayed unmatched. The CDR3 runs 14 residues. Germline values: CDR1 SNHLY, CDR2 FYNNEI. CDR3: CASRSREGIYEQYF. The CDR3 DNA reads as TGTGCCAGCAGGTCCAGGGAGGGTATCTACGAGCAGTACTTC.

V gene TRBV7-9 combines with J gene TRBJ2-7; D is uncertain. Germline CDR1 and CDR2: SEHNR and FQNEAQ (reference sequence). CDR3 length: 13 residues. The germline V and J ends were trimmed by 2 bases and 2 bases, with 7 bases remaining between them. The CDR3 loop is CASSLQVTYEQYF. CDR3 coding DNA: TGTGCCAGCAGCTTACAGGTAACCTACGAGCAGTACTTC.

This clone was picked up a small number of times. The chain employs TRBV5-1 and TRBJ1-2; no clear D. The V gene lost 2 bases and the J gene lost 1 base, with 12 bases spanning the gap. Per the germline V gene, CDR1 is SGHRS and CDR2 is YFSETQ. The CDR3 runs 15 residues. The chain's CDR3 is CASSFMGGLNYGYTF. The CDR3 coding sequence is TGCGCCAGCAGCTTTATGGGAGGGCTTAACTATGGCTACACCTTC.

J is TRBJ2-7 and V is TRBV15, with TRBD2 as a possible D gene (5 bases). V lost 5 bases to trimming and J lost 0 bases, with 11 bases between them. The germline V gene encodes CDR1 LNHNV and CDR2 YYDKDF (reference sequence). CDR3 length: 14 amino acids. CDR3 sequence: CATSPGGSSYEQYF. The CDR3 DNA is TGTGCCACCAGCCCTGGCGGGTCCTCCTACGAGCAGTACTTC.

This clone appeared a few times. This chain links TRBV7-9 with TRBJ1-1, with D possibly being TRBD1 (6 bases). The V and J ends lost 5 bases and 4 bases respectively, with 11 bases between them. This CDR3 region has 13 residues. Germline lookup yields CDR1 SEHNR and CDR2 FQNEAQ (reference sequence). CDR3 in DNA: TGTGCCAGCAGCCGACAGGCCGCCACTGAAGCTTTCTTT. It translates to CASSRQAATEAFF. The entire variable domain, with the rest obtained from reference TRBV7-9 and TRBJ1-1, is as follows: DTGVSQNPRHKITKRGQNVTFRCDPISEHNRLYWYRQTLGQGPEFLTYFQNEAQLEKSRLLSDRFSAERPKGSFSTLEIQRTEQGDSAMYLCASSRQAATEAFFGQGTRLTVV.

The chain uses TRBV4-2 and TRBJ2-2, with 9 bases that match TRBD2. Unmatched junction bases numbered 3, after V lost 4 bases and J lost 3 bases. From germline, CDR1 is LGHNA and CDR2 YNFKEQ. This CDR3 has 15 amino acids. CDR3 sequence: CASSLAGGDTGELFF. The CDR3 DNA reads as TGTGCCAGCAGCCTCGCGGGAGGGGACACCGGGGAGCTGTTTTTT.

V gene TRBV2 combines with J gene TRBJ2-7; 7 nucleotides align to TRBD2. The CDR3 covers 16 residues. After removal of 3 bases from V and 4 bases from J, the junction contained 12 bases not matched to a gene. CDR1 is SNHLY and CDR2 is FYNNEI in the germline V gene. CDR3 in amino acids: CASSEEFKRGRYEQYF. CDR3 nucleotide sequence: TGTGCCAGCAGTGAGGAGTTCAAGCGGGGCCGATACGAGCAGTACTTC.

V gene TRBV5-1 combines with J gene TRBJ2-7, with 9 bases aligning to TRBD2. V lost 0 bases to trimming and J lost 5 bases; unmatched junction nucleotides: 6. The CDR3 is 15 amino acids. Per germline, CDR1 SGHRS and CDR2 YFSETQ. The CDR3 bases are TGCGCCAGCAGCTTGGGCTGGCGGGGGGGCAACGAGCAGTACTTC. Encoded protein: CASSLGWRGGNEQYF.

The chain has TRBV11-2 and TRBJ2-7, with D maybe TRBD2 (6 bases). Trimming left V 1 base short and J 5 bases short, with 9 bases between. Germline CDR1 reads SGHAT; CDR2 reads FQNNGV. The CDR3 has 13 amino acids. The CDR3 DNA reads TGTGCCAGCAGCTTAGGGTCGGGGGACGAGCAGTACTTC. Translated: CASSLGSGDEQYF.

This chain connects TRBV6-5 to TRBJ1-4, with a weak D call TRBD1 (5 bases). The CDR3 is made up of 15 amino acids. The V end lost 5 bases, the J end lost 7 bases, and 17 bases lay between the germline ends. Per the germline V gene, CDR1 is MNHEY and CDR2 is SVGAGI. The CDR3 here is CASSASREGGEKLFF. In DNA, the CDR3 is TGTGCCAGCAGTGCATCCAGGGAGGGAGGTGAAAAACTGTTTTTT.

As for this clone: Additional DNA sequences in this sample encode the identical CDR3. The rearrangement links TRBV5-1 to TRBJ2-5; D is ambiguous. CDR1 SGHRS and CDR2 YFSETQ come from the germline V gene. This CDR3 is 15 amino acids long. Trimming took off 0 bases at V and 2 bases at J, with 11 bases between the two ends. This chain's CDR3 is CASSLGRVGQETQYF. As DNA, the CDR3 is TGCGCCAGCAGCTTGGGACGGGTTGGGCAAGAGACCCAGTACTTC. Full variable domain (missing parts from reference TRBV5-1 and TRBJ2-5): KAGVTQTPRYLIKTRGQQVTLSCSPISGHRSVSWYQQTPGQGLQFLFEYFSETQRNKGNFPGRFSGRQFSNSRSEMNVSTLELGDSALYLCASSLGRVGQETQYFGPGTRLLVL.

This clone showed up just a few times. The chain uses TRBV5-4 and TRBJ2-2, with no clear D. V lost 0 bases, J lost 6 bases, and 15 bases lay in between. CDR1 and CDR2 from the germline V gene are SGHNT and YYREEE (reference sequence). The CDR3 extends over 16 amino acids. The CDR3 here is CASSLVYKHSPGELFF. In DNA, the CDR3 is TGTGCCAGCAGCTTGGTTTATAAGCACTCCCCCGGGGAGCTGTTTTTT.

The chain carries TRBV9 and TRBJ2-7; D may be TRBD1 (6 bases). The CDR3 runs 15 residues. Germline V CDR1 and CDR2: SGDLS, YYNGEE. V lost 0 bases to trimming and J lost 6 bases, with 16 bases between them. CDR3 loop: CASSVGQGPSFEQYF. As DNA, the CDR3 is TGTGCCAGCAGCGTAGGGCAGGGGCCTTCGTTCGAGCAGTACTTC.

The chain employs TRBV25-1 and TRBJ2-7, with 7 bases that match TRBD1. The junction had 13 bases not matched to a gene; V was cut back by 7 bases and J by 4 bases. This CDR3 contains 15 residues. CDR1 is MGHDK and CDR2 is SYGVNS in the germline V gene. The CDR3 spells CASMFSIGQEYEQYF. The CDR3 nucleotides read TGTGCCAGCATGTTTAGTATTGGACAGGAGTACGAGCAGTACTTC.

This clone was counted a single time. In nucleotides, the CDR3 is TGCGCCAGCAGCCAAAACCTACCGGGAGCGCGGGACAATGAGCAGTTCTTC. Translating it yields CASSQNLPGARDNEQFF. The J gene is TRBJ2-1, the V gene TRBV4-1; tentative D call: TRBD2 (6 bases). The CDR3 loop spans 17 amino acids. Between the trimmed V and J ends, which lost 2 bases and 5 bases, there was a span of 19 bases. The V gene's germline CDR1 is MGHRA and CDR2 YSYEKL.

In its sample, this clone was seen a few times. The V and J genes are TRBV10-2 and TRBJ2-5; 12 bases are shared with TRBD1. Trimming cost V 5 bases and J 5 bases; bases outside gene matches: 6. The germline gives CDR1 WSHSY, CDR2 SAAADI. The length of the CDR3 is 15 residues. The CDR3 sequence is CASSWDRGPRETQYF. CDR3 DNA: TGCGCCAGCAGTTGGGACAGGGGGCCCCGGGAGACCCAGTACTTC.

This clone was recorded once. The gene calls are TRBV7-9 and TRBJ2-3, with TRBD2 matching 10 bases. Looked up from germline, CDR1 is SEHNR and CDR2 is FQNEAQ (reference sequence). CDR3 length: 13 residues. V was clipped by 6 bases and J by 6 bases; unmatched bases: 3. CDR3 nucleotides: TGTGCCAGCAGGAGCGGGGGGGAGGATACGCAGTATTTT. It translates to CASRSGGEDTQYF.